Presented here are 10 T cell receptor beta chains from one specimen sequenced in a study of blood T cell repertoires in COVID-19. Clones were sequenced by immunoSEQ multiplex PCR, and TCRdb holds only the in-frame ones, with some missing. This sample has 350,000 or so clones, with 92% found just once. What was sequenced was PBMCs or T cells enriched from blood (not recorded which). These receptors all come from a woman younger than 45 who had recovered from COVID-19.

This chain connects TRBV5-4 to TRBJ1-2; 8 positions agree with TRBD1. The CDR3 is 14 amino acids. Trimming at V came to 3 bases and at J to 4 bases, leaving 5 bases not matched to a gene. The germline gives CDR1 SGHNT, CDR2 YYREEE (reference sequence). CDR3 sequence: CASSWTGKGYGYTF. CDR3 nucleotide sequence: TGTGCCAGCAGCTGGACAGGGAAAGGCTATGGCTACACCTTC.

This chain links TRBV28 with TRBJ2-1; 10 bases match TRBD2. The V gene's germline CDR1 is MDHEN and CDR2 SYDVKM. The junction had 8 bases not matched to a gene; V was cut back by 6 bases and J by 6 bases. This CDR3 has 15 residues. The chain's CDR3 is CASSRLAGVTNEQFF. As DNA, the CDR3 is TGTGCCAGCAGCCGACTAGCGGGCGTCACCAATGAGCAGTTCTTC.

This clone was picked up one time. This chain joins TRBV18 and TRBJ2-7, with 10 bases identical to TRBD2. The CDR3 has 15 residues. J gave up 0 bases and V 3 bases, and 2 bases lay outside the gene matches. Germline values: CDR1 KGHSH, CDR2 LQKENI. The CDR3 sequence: CASSPGLAASYEQYF. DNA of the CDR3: TGTGCCAGCTCACCCGGACTAGCGGCCTCCTACGAGCAGTACTTC.

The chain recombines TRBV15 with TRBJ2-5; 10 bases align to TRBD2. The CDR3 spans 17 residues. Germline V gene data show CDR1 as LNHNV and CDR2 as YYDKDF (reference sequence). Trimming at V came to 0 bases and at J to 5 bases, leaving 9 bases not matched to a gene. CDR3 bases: TGTGCCACCAGCAGAGATGTGGTAGCGGGGGGATTGGAGACCCAGTACTTC. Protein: CATSRDVVAGGLETQYF. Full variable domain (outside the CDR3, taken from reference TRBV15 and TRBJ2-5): DAMVIQNPRYQVTQFGKPVTLSCSQTLNHNVMYWYQQKSSQAPKLLFHYYDKDFNNEADTPDNFQSRRPNTSFCFLDIRSPGLGDTAMYLCATSRDVVAGGLETQYFGPGTRLLVL.

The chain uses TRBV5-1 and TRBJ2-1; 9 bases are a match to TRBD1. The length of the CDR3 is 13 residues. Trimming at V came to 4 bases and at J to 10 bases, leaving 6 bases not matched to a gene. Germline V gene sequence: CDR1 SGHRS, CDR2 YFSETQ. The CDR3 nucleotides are TGCGCCAGCAGCCCGGGACAGGGAAGGGAGCAGTTCTTC. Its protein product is CASSPGQGREQFF. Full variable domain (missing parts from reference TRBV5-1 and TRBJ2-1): KAGVTQTPRYLIKTRGQQVTLSCSPISGHRSVSWYQQTPGQGLQFLFEYFSETQRNKGNFPGRFSGRQFSNSRSEMNVSTLELGDSALYLCASSPGQGREQFFGPGTRLTVL.

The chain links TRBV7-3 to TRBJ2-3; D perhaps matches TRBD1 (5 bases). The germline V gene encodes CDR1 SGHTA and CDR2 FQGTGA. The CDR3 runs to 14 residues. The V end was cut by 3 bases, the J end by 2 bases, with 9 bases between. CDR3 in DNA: TGTGCCAGCAGCTTCTTGGGGCCCACAGATACGCAGTATTTT. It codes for CASSFLGPTDTQYF.

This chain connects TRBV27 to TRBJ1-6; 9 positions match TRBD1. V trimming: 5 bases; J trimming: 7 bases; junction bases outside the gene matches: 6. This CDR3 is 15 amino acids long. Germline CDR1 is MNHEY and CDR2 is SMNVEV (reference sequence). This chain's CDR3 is CASSRGTGLNSPLHF. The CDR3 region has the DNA TGTGCCAGCAGTAGGGGGACAGGGTTAAATTCACCCCTCCACTTT.

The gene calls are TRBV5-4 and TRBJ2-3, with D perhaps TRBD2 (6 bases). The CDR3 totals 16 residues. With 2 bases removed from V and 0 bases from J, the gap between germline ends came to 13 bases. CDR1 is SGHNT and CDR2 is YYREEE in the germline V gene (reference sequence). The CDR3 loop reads CASSLLLAKSTDTQYF. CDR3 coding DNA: TGTGCCAGCAGCTTATTGCTAGCGAAAAGCACAGATACGCAGTATTTT.

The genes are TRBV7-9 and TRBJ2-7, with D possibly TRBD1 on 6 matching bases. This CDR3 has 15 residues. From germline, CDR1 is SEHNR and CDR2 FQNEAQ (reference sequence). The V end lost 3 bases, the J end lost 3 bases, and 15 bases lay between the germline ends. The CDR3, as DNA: TGTGCCAGCAGCTTGAATACAGGGAGCAGCTACGAGCAGTACTTC. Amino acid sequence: CASSLNTGSSYEQYF. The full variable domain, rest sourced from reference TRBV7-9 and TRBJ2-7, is DTGVSQNPRHKITKRGQNVTFRCDPISEHNRLYWYRQTLGQGPEFLTYFQNEAQLEKSRLLSDRFSAERPKGSFSTLEIQRTEQGDSAMYLCASSLNTGSSYEQYFGPGTRLTVT.

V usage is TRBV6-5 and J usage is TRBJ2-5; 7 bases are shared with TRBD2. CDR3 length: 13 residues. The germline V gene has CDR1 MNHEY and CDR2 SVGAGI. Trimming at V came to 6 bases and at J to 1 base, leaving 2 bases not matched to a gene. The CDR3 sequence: CASRIAGQETQYF. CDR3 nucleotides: TGTGCCAGCAGGATAGCGGGCCAAGAGACCCAGTACTTC.